The 22 T cell receptor beta chains listed next were all sequenced from one sample in a study of blood T cell repertoires in COVID-19. This table comes from immunoSEQ multiplex PCR, and its TCRdb copy is limited to in-frame clones, with some not included. In the table there are roughly 250,000 clones, 81% of which are singletons. Sequenced: peripheral blood. The receptors originated from a woman aged 60 to 75 with active or convalescent COVID-19.

The V gene is TRBV5-6, the J gene TRBJ2-2; possibly TRBD1 for D (5 bases). CDR1 and CDR2 from the germline V gene are SGHDT and YYEEEE. The length of the CDR3 is 13 residues. V was clipped by 2 bases and J by 6 bases, with 8 bases between them. Here the CDR3 DNA reads TGTGCCAGCAGCTTCCAGGGATCCGGGGAGCTGTTTTTT. Residues: CASSFQGSGELFF.

The chain is built from TRBV6-6 and TRBJ1-1, with TRBD1 as a possible D gene (6 bases). This CDR3 has 10 residues. The V end lost 6 bases, the J end lost 8 bases, and 7 bases lay between the germline ends. Germline-derived CDR1 and CDR2 are MNHNY and SVGAGI (reference sequence). The CDR3 coding sequence is TGTGCCAGCAGCGACAGGGAAGCTTTCTTT. As protein: CASSDREAFF.

The chain combines TRBV14 with TRBJ1-4; possibly TRBD1 for D (6 bases). The CDR3 contains 16 residues. Trimming removed 3 bases from V and 3 bases from J, with 14 bases in between. The germline gives CDR1 SGHDN, CDR2 FVKESK. The CDR3 reads CASSQIAGAANEKLFF. DNA of the CDR3: TGTGCCAGCAGCCAGATCGCAGGGGCTGCTAATGAAAAACTGTTTTTT.

This clone has more than one count but fewer than ten. The chain is built from TRBV19 and TRBJ1-2; 9 nucleotides line up with TRBD1. V lost 10 bases and J lost 9; bases outside the gene matches: 12. The V gene's germline CDR1 is LNHDA and CDR2 SQIVND (reference sequence). CDR3 length equals 13 residues. The CDR3 is CATEGTGMFSYTF. The CDR3, as DNA: TGTGCCACAGAGGGGACAGGGATGTTTAGCTACACCTTC.

This sequence joins TRBV10-3 and TRBJ1-3, with 7 bases identical to TRBD1. The CDR3 is 15 residues long. CDR1 is ENHRY, CDR2 SYGVKD, per germline. Germline trimming cut 3 bases from V and 2 bases from J; bases unmatched to any gene: 4. DNA of the CDR3: TGTGCCATCAGTGATAAGGGGGCCACTGGAAACACCATATATTTT. Translation: CAISDKGATGNTIYF.

The V call is TRBV10-3, the J call TRBJ2-3, with 8 bases that match TRBD2. CDR3 length equals 14 residues. With V trimmed by 6 bases and J by 5 bases, 7 bases remained unmatched. CDR1 and CDR2 (germline): ENHRY, SYGVKD. CDR3 in DNA: TGTGCCATCAGGGTAGCGGGGCCTGGAGATACGCAGTATTTT. It translates to CAIRVAGPGDTQYF.

The rearrangement links TRBV4-3 to TRBJ2-1; possible D gene TRBD2, 7 bases. V lost 0 bases to trimming and J lost 7 bases, with 19 bases between them. Germline CDR1 is LGHNA and CDR2 is YSLEER. The CDR3 runs 17 residues. The CDR3 spells CASSQDGGGGSRNEQFF. In DNA form, the CDR3 reads TGCGCCAGCAGCCAAGATGGAGGGGGGGGTAGCAGGAATGAGCAGTTCTTC.

This clone came up many times. The rearrangement links TRBV15 to TRBJ2-7; TRBD2 aligns across 8 bases. Germline CDR1 and CDR2: LNHNV and YYDKDF (reference sequence). The CDR3 contains 15 residues. The J segment lost 2 bases and the V segment lost 0 bases, leaving 3 bases of the junction unmatched. The chain's CDR3 is CATSRDSGAAYEQYF. Written as DNA, the CDR3 is TGTGCCACCAGCAGAGATAGCGGGGCCGCCTACGAGCAGTACTTC.

To note about this clone: The junction differs from germline at one of its ends, possibly a read error. The chain uses TRBV28 and TRBJ1-1; 10 bases are shared with TRBD1. The CDR3 consists of 14 residues. Germline CDR1 reads MDHEN; CDR2 reads SYDVKM. The CDR3 nucleotides are TGTGCCAGCAGTTCTCCGGGACAGGGGCCGATGGTTGCGTTT. Protein product: CASSSPGQGPMVAF.

This clone has just one count. The chain carries TRBV10-3 and TRBJ1-1; D gene uncertain. The germline V gene encodes CDR1 ENHRY and CDR2 SYGVKD. CDR3 length: 13 amino acids. V lost 6 bases, J lost 5 bases, and 13 bases lay in between. CDR3 sequence (DNA): TGTGCCATCAGGGAAGGGTGGGAGACTGAAGCTTTCTTT. Residues: CAIREGWETEAFF.

This clone was detected once. The chain joins TRBV5-5 to TRBJ1-4; 11 nucleotides align to TRBD1. The CDR3 spans 15 residues. Trimming cost V 0 bases and J 7 bases; bases outside gene matches: 2. Germline loops: CDR1 SGHKS, CDR2 YYEKEE (reference sequence). The CDR3 loop reads CASSLADRGLEKLFF. CDR3 bases: TGTGCCAGCAGCTTGGCGGACAGGGGGCTTGAAAAACTGTTTTTT.

V gene TRBV4-3 combines with J gene TRBJ2-1; maybe TRBD1 (5 bases). Trimming removed 3 bases at V and 4 bases at J, with 16 bases between. Per the germline V gene, CDR1 is LGHNA and CDR2 is YSLEER. There are 16 residues in the CDR3. In DNA form, the CDR3 reads TGCGCCAGCAGCCAGGGGCGGCTCTCGGAATACAATGAGCAGTTCTTC. Protein sequence: CASSQGRLSEYNEQFF.

This clone was seen repeatedly, ten times or more. The V call is TRBV2, the J call TRBJ2-1; 8 bases map to TRBD1. Per germline, CDR1 SNHLY and CDR2 FYNNEI. The CDR3 length is 15 residues. J lost 4 bases, V lost 7 bases, and 9 bases had no gene match. This chain's CDR3 is CASTGIGDRYNEQFF. CDR3 bases: TGTGCCAGCACCGGAATCGGGGACAGGTACAATGAGCAGTTCTTC.

The CDR3 reads CAWSVQVAYGYTF. The CDR3 region has the DNA TGTGCCTGGAGTGTACAGGTCGCCTATGGCTACACCTTC. This sequence joins TRBV30 and TRBJ1-2; D is possibly TRBD1 (5 bases). The V gene lost 0 bases and the J gene lost 4 bases, with 9 bases spanning the gap. The CDR3 sequence is 13 residues long. CDR1 is GTSNPN and CDR2 is SVGIG in the germline V gene (reference sequence).

This clone was seen a few times. V is TRBV7-2 and J is TRBJ1-5, with D possibly TRBD1 on 5 matching bases. The CDR3 runs 15 residues. The germline V gene has CDR1 SGHTA and CDR2 FQGNSA. The V and J ends lost 1 base and 3 bases respectively, with 10 bases between them. This CDR3 is CASSLETGINQPQHF. The CDR3 DNA reads TGTGCCAGCAGCTTAGAAACAGGTATCAATCAGCCCCAGCATTTT.

The gene calls are TRBV5-1 and TRBJ2-2; D perhaps matches TRBD2 (5 bases). Germline lookup yields CDR1 SGHRS and CDR2 YFSETQ. This CDR3 is 16 amino acids long. V gave up 2 bases and J gave up 3 bases, with 14 bases separating them. The CDR3 sequence is CASSLVRAGDTGELFF. As DNA, the CDR3 is TGCGCCAGCAGCTTAGTTAGGGCGGGCGACACCGGGGAGCTGTTTTTT.

The chain carries TRBV21-1 and TRBJ1-2; TRBD1, the table's D call, lacks a check against the DNA. TRBV21-1 is a recognized pseudogene. The CDR3 totals 14 residues. The CDR3 nucleotides are TGTGCCAGAGAGGGGGCCAGGGGGGTCTATGGCTACACCTTC. Protein: CAREGARGVYGYTF.

This clone was counted a single time. For the CDR3, the DNA is TGTGCCATCAGTGAGTCGGGTAGGGGGGGCACTGAAGCTTTCTTT. Its protein is CAISESGRGGTEAFF. This chain connects TRBV10-3 to TRBJ1-1; a weak D match, TRBD1 (6 bases). Germline-derived CDR1 and CDR2 are ENHRY and SYGVKD. The CDR3 contains 15 residues. V gave up 0 bases and J gave up 4 bases, with 12 bases separating them.

This rearrangement joins TRBV6-5 to TRBJ2-5, with TRBD1 identical over 9 bases. Germline V gene lookup returns CDR1 MNHEY and CDR2 SVGAGI. J was trimmed by 3 bases and V by 11 bases; bases with no gene match: 7. The CDR3 spans 13 residues. As DNA, the CDR3 is TGTGCCTGCGGGGACAGGGAGGAAGAGACCCAGTACTTC. Translating gives CACGDREEETQYF.

The chain has TRBV2 and TRBJ2-4, with 10 nucleotides matching TRBD2. This CDR3 contains 14 residues. V shed 7 bases, J shed 4 bases, and the junction held 4 bases outside the gene matches. The germline gives CDR1 SNHLY, CDR2 FYNNEI. The CDR3 is CASTSGGAKNIQYF. CDR3 DNA sequence: TGTGCCAGCACAAGCGGGGGGGCTAAAAACATTCAGTACTTC.

The chain has TRBV7-8 and TRBJ2-5; D might be TRBD2 (5 bases). The CDR3 is 13 residues long. The germline CDR1 and CDR2 sequences are SGHVS and FQNEAQ. Trimming removed 2 bases from V and 5 bases from J, with 9 bases in between. The CDR3 sequence is CASSLNPGETQYF. Written as DNA, the CDR3 is TGTGCCAGCAGCTTAAATCCGGGGGAGACCCAGTACTTC.

The J gene is TRBJ2-5, the V gene TRBV6-6, with D tentatively TRBD1 (6 bases). The CDR3 runs to 16 residues. V gave up 0 bases and J gave up 5 bases, with 16 bases separating them. The germline V gene encodes CDR1 MNHNY and CDR2 SVGAGI (reference sequence). Here the CDR3 reads CASSYSVGRGVETQYF. The CDR3 coding sequence is TGTGCCAGCAGTTACTCGGTGGGCAGGGGAGTGGAGACCCAGTACTTC.